The 7 T cell receptor beta chains below all came from one sample that was sequenced in a study of blood T cells in healthy people across ages. A second PCR of about 6 to 12 cycles used a sample-barcoded 5' primer and a J-beta primer mix. TCRdb ran MiXCR on the 5' RACE reads and lists one entry per CDR3 protein. The data contain hundreds of thousands of distinct CDR3 sequences, more than 45% of them singletons. The specimen was blood. The receptors were sampled from a man aged 25 to 40 in good health.

The V call is TRBV6-2 or TRBV6-3, the J call TRBJ2-7; D perhaps matches TRBD2 (6 bases). The V gene's germline CDR1 is MNHEY and CDR2 SVGEGT. The CDR3 is made up of 12 amino acids. Trimming removed 4 bases at V and 9 bases at J, with 13 bases between. This CDR3 reads CASSLGTLAQYF. CDR3 nucleotide sequence: TGTGCCAGCAGTTTAGGGACTTTGGCGCAGTACTTC.

V gene TRBV5-6 combines with J gene TRBJ2-1; the match to TRBD1 covers 7 bases. The CDR3 covers 14 residues. Trimming cost V 5 bases and J 8 bases; bases outside gene matches: 10. In germline, CDR1 is SGHDT, CDR2 YYEEEE. CDR3 nucleotide sequence: TGTGCCAGCAGTCCCCGGGACAGTCAATATGAGCAGTTCTTC. It specifies CASSPRDSQYEQFF.

This clonotype has just one count. The rearrangement uses TRBV30 and TRBJ2-4; D may be TRBD1 (6 bases). The DNA end is more similar to TRBJ2-7, so the J call may be wrong. CDR1 GTSNPN and CDR2 SVGIG come from the germline V gene (reference sequence). CDR3 size: 13 residues. CDR3 in DNA: TGTGCCTGGAGTGTTGGGACAAGATACGAGCAGTACTTC. Translated: CAWSVGTRYEQYF.

The chain is built from TRBV29-1 and TRBJ2-6; 8 bases fit TRBD1. Germline V lookup: CDR1 SQVTM, CDR2 ANQGSEA. The CDR3 spans 17 residues. Germline trimming cut 3 bases from V and 0 bases from J; bases unmatched to any gene: 7. The CDR3 spells CSVDAAGGDSGANVLTF. In DNA, the CDR3 is TGCAGCGTTGATGCAGCAGGGGGCGACTCTGGGGCCAACGTCCTGACTTTC.

This clonotype was detected only once. At one boundary the junction diverges from the germline segment, which might be a read error. The V gene is TRBV7-9, the J gene TRBJ2-7; the match to TRBD2 covers 8 bases. From germline, CDR1 is SEHNR and CDR2 FQNEAQ (reference sequence). The CDR3 is 15 residues long. The CDR3 region is CASSTGRGTSCEQYF. As DNA, the CDR3 is TGTGCCAGCAGCACCGGGAGGGGGACCTCCTGCGAGCAGTACTTC.

This clonotype was recorded a few times. The chain is built from TRBV28 and TRBJ1-1, with D unresolved. The germline V gene has CDR1 MDHEN and CDR2 SYDVKM. CDR3 length: 14 amino acids. With 6 bases removed from V and 1 base from J, the gap between germline ends came to 12 bases. The CDR3 sequence is CASREKIRNTEAFF. For the CDR3, the DNA is TGTGCCAGCAGGGAAAAAATACGGAACACTGAAGCTTTCTTT.

This clonotype appeared a few times. This rearrangement joins TRBV6-6 to TRBJ2-5, with TRBD2 matching over 11 bases. This CDR3 has 13 residues. The V gene end was trimmed by 8 bases and the J gene end by 1 base; junction bases not matched to a gene: 0. Germline V gene data show CDR1 as MNHNY and CDR2 as SVGAGI (reference sequence). The CDR3 coding sequence is TGTGCCAGCGGGACTAGCGGCCAAGAGACCCAGTACTTC. Protein: CASGTSGQETQYF.